Listed below are T cell receptor beta chains from one sample, sequenced in a study of blood T cell repertoires in COVID-19. TCRdb's table, derived via immunoSEQ multiplex PCR, lists solely in-frame clones and lacks some. In the table there are about 200,000 clones, 70% to 90% of which are singletons. The sample taken for sequencing was peripheral blood. The receptors shown here come from a man in his fifties or sixties with acute or convalescent COVID-19. The CDR3 runs from the conserved cysteine through the conserved F or W. A D gene is named only where the DNA matches it firmly. Clone size is stated in some rows and not others, as once, few, many or a class when expanded.

D gene,clone size,V gene,CDR3 protein
TRBD1,-,TRBV18,CASSPGGQGAAKNIQYF
-,-,TRBV9,CASSVGQFNEKLFF
TRBD2,-,TRBV4-1,CASSPGTSGSVSYEQYF
TRBD2,-,TRBV7-9,CASSLGTSGADTQYF
TRBD2,-,TRBV5-1,CASSFGRGEDEQYF
-,-,TRBV5-5,CASSLGIRTSGGNTIYF
-,-,TRBV6-5,CASSSTEYGNTIYF
-,-,TRBV20-1,CSASTAGRPGGYTF
-,-,TRBV5-6,CASSPTPTGKGNEQFF
-,-,TRBV27,CASSLRGGVGHEQYF
TRBD2,-,TRBV5-1,CASSYRLEGGSEQFF
-,-,TRBV19,CASSPPYGRNTEAFF
-,-,TRBV6-6,CASSYSPLFYEQYF
-,once,TRBV12-5,CASGLPELTSHEQYF
TRBD1,-,TRBV9,CASSVEGGRGQPSYNEQFF
TRBD1,-,TRBV28,CASSLWPTGTAPYEQYF
TRBD2,-,TRBV6-2/TRBV6-3,CASSYKAGGIYNEQFF
-,-,TRBV25-1,CASSEWSGRETQYF
TRBD2,-,TRBV5-1,CASSSSGTGQGTQYF
-,-,TRBV5-1,CASSLMTGVAEAFF
-,-,TRBV5-4,CASSPLTLSSQGTQYF
TRBD2,few,TRBV6-4,CASRAGEGNTGELFF
-,-,TRBV6-1,CASSETVAKNIQYF
TRBD1,-,TRBV28,CASSFPGQGVDTQYF
-,-,TRBV27,CASSSTGETQYF
-,-,TRBV3-1/TRBV3-2,CASSHHDGGTEAFF
-,-,TRBV5-1,CASSLALSLAGELFF
TRBD2,-,TRBV28,CASSLREGRGYNEQFF
-,-,TRBV11-3,CASSAGNTEAFF
TRBD1,-,TRBV5-1,CASRLSRGLTEAFF
TRBD1,few,TRBV19,CASSTQGAGGNTIYF
TRBD1,few,TRBV28,CASSPYGQATYGYTF
TRBD1,-,TRBV25-1,CASSLTGRTDTQYF
-,-,TRBV24-1,CATSPGGGLTEAFF
TRBD2,-,TRBV5-4,CASSSTSGSDIQYF
TRBD2,-,TRBV28,CASSSATSGDTDTQYF
-,few,TRBV7-9,CASSLALAEQFF
TRBD1,once,TRBV7-2,CASSLTRTGQGYGYTF
-,-,TRBV18,CASSSGFDSGNTIYF
-,-,TRBV2,CASSEGITTYGYTF
TRBD2,once,TRBV7-3,CASSLRDPGTSGSQETQYF
TRBD1,-,TRBV7-2,CASRETGSYEQYF
-,-,TRBV6-5,CASSYSSGNQPQHF
TRBD2,-,TRBV5-6,CASSFGTSFETQYF
TRBD2,-,TRBV27,CASSQMASGLGDTQYF
TRBD1,-,TRBV24-1,CATSGVGQNTLRDEQFF